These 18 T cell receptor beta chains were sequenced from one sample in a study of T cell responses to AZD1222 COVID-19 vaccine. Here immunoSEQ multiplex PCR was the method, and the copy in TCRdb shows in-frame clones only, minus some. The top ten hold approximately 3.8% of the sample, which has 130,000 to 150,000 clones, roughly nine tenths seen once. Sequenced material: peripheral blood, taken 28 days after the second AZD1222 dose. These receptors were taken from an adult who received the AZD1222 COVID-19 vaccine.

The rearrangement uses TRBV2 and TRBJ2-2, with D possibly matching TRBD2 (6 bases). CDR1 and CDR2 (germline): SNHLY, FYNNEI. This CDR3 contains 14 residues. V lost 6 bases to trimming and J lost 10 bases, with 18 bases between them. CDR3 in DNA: TGTGCCAGCAGCCCTTGGCGGGGTCCGGCGGAGCTGTTTTTT. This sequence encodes CASSPWRGPAELFF. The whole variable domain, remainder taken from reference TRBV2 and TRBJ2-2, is EPEVTQTPSHQVTQMGQEVILRCVPISNHLYFYWYRQILGQKVEFLVSFYNNEISEKSEIFDDQFSVERPDGSNFTLKIRSTKLEDSAMYFCASSPWRGPAELFFGEGSRLTVL.

CDR3 in DNA: TGTGCCAGCAGCCCACCGGGACAACCCCAGCATTTT. It encodes CASSPPGQPQHF. V usage is TRBV27 and J usage is TRBJ1-5; TRBD1 might be the D (6 bases). Deletions cut 6 bases from V and 10 bases from J, with 13 bases between. CDR1 and CDR2 (germline): MNHEY, SMNVEV (reference sequence). This CDR3 spans 12 amino acids.

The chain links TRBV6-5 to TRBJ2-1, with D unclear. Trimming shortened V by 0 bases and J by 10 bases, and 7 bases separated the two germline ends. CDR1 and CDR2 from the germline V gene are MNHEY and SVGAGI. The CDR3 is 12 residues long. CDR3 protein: CASSYSEGEQFF. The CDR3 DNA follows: TGTGCCAGCAGTTACTCGGAAGGGGAGCAGTTCTTC.

The CDR3 sequence: CASAGQFYNEQFF. CDR3 DNA: TGTGCCAGCGCGGGACAGTTCTACAATGAGCAGTTCTTC. This rearrangement joins TRBV12-3 or TRBV12-4 to TRBJ2-1; D is possibly TRBD1 (7 bases). The CDR3 is 13 residues long. The V end lost 8 bases, the J end lost 3 bases, and 11 bases lay between the germline ends.

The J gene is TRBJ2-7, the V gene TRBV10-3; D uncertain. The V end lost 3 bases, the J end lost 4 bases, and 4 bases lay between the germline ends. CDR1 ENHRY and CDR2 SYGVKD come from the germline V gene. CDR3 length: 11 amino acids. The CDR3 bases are TGTGCCATCAGTGACAGGTACGAGCAGTACTTC. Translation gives CAISDRYEQYF.

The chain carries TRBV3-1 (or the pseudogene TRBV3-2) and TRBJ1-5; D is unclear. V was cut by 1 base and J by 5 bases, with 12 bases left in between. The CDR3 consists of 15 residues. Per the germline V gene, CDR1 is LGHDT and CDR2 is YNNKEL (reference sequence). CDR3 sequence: CASSQGIGLDQPQHF. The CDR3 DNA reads TGTGCCAGCAGCCAAGGCATAGGGCTGGATCAGCCCCAGCATTTT.

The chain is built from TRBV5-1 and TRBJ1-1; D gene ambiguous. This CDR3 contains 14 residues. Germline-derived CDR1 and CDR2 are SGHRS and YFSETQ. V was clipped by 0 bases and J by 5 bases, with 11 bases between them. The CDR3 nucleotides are TGCGCCAGCAGCTTGGGCCCGGGAGGGACTGAAGCTTTCTTT. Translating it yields CASSLGPGGTEAFF.

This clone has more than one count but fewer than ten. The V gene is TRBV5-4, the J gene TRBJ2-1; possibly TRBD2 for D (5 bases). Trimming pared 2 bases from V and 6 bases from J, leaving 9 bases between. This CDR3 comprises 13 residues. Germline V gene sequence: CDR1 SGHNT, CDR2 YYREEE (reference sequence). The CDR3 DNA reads TGTGCCAGCAGCTTTACCCGGGGCAATGAGCAGTTCTTC. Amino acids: CASSFTRGNEQFF.

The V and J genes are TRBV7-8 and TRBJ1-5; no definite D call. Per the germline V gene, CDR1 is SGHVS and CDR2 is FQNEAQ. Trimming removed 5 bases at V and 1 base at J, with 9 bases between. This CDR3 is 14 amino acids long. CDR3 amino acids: CASSRGGSNQPQHF. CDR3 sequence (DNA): TGTGCCAGCAGCCGGGGAGGAAGCAATCAGCCCCAGCATTTT.

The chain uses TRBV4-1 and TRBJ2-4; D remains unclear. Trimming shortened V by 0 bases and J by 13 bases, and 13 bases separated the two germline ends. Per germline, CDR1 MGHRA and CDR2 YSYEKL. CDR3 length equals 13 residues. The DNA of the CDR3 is TGCGCCAGCAGCCAAGATAGGGAAGAACCGCAGTACTTC. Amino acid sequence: CASSQDREEPQYF.

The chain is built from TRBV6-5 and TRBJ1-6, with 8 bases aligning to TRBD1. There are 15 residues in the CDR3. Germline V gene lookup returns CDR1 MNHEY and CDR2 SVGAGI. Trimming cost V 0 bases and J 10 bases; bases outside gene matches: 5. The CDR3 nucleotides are TGTGCCAGCAGTTACTCTCTGACAGGGGTGTCACCCCTCCACTTT. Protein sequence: CASSYSLTGVSPLHF.

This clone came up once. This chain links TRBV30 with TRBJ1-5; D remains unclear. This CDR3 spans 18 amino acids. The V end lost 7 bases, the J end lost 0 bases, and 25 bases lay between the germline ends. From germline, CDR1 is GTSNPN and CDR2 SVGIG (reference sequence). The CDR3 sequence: CAYPMTGPRFDSNQPQHF. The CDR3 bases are TGTGCCTACCCGATGACGGGCCCAAGATTCGATAGCAATCAGCCCCAGCATTTT.

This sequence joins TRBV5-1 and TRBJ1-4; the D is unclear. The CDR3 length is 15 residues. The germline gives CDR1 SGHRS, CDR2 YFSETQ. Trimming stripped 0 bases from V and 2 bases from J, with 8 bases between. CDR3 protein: CASSLARATNEKLFF. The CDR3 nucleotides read TGCGCCAGCAGCTTGGCGAGGGCGACTAATGAAAAACTGTTTTTT.

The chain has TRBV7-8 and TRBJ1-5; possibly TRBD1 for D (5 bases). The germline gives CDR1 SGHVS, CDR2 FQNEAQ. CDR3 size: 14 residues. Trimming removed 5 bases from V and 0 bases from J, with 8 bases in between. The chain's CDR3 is CASSPDSSNQPQHF. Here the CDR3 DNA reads TGTGCCAGCAGCCCAGACAGTAGCAATCAGCCCCAGCATTTT.

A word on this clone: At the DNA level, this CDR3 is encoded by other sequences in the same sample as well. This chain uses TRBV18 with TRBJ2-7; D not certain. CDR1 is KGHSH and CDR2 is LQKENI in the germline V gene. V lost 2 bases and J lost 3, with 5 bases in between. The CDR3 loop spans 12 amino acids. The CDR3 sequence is CASSPDIYEQYF. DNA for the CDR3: TGTGCCAGCTCACCAGATATCTACGAGCAGTACTTC.

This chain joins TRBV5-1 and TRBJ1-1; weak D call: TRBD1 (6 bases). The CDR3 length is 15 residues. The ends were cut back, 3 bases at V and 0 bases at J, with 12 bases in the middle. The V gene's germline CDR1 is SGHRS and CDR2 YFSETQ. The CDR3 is CASSSEGVMNTEAFF. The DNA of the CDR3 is TGCGCCAGCAGCTCTGAGGGGGTCATGAACACTGAAGCTTTCTTT.

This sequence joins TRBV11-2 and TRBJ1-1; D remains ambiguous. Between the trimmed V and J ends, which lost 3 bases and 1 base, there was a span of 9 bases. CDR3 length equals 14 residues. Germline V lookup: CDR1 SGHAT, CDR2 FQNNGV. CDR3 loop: CASSLAEGNTEAFF. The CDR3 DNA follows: TGTGCCAGCAGCTTGGCAGAGGGGAACACTGAAGCTTTCTTT.

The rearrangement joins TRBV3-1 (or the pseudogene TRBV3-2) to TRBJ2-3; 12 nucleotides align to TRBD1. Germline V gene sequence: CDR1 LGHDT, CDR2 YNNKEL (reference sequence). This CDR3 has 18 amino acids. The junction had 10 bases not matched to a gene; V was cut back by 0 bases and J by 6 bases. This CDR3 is CASSQDVGGQGALDTQYF. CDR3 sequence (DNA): TGTGCCAGCAGCCAAGATGTGGGGGGACAGGGGGCATTGGATACGCAGTATTTT.